What follows are 30 T cell receptor beta chains derived from one specimen sequenced in a study of blood T cell repertoires in COVID-19. Profiling relied on immunoSEQ multiplex PCR, and the TCRdb table lists in-frame clones only, not all of them. The sample holds roughly 78,000 clones, around nine tenths seen once. Sequenced sample: peripheral blood. Receptors originate from a woman aged 55-69 years with acute or convalescent COVID-19.

This chain joins TRBV28 and TRBJ2-1; 8 nucleotides match TRBD2. Germline V gene sequence: CDR1 MDHEN, CDR2 SYDVKM. This CDR3 region has 12 residues. The V and J ends lost 6 bases and 10 bases, in that order; junction bases with no gene match: 5. CDR3 sequence (DNA): TGTGCCAGCAGCTGGGGACTAGAGGAGCAGTTCTTC. Its translation is CASSWGLEEQFF.

V gene TRBV5-6 combines with J gene TRBJ1-5, with 9 nucleotides matching TRBD1. The junction had 4 bases not matched to a gene; V was cut back by 1 base and J by 2 bases. The CDR3 length is 16 residues. Germline CDR1 and CDR2: SGHDT and YYEEEE. In DNA form, the CDR3 reads TGTGCCAGCAGCTTGAGGAGGACAGGGGGCAATCAGCCCCAGCATTTT. Amino acids: CASSLRRTGGNQPQHF.

V is TRBV4-3 and J is TRBJ2-5; 8 positions agree with TRBD1. The CDR3 is made up of 16 amino acids. Germline loops: CDR1 LGHNA, CDR2 YSLEER. Trimming cost V 5 bases and J 5 bases; bases outside gene matches: 13. The CDR3 nucleotides are TGCGCCAGCAGCTCGGTTCGGACAGGGCGGTTGGAGACCCAGTACTTC. Translated: CASSSVRTGRLETQYF.

This clone has a handful of counts. This chain uses TRBV27 with TRBJ2-7; possibly TRBD2 for D (5 bases). The CDR3 runs 14 residues. The ends were cut back, 6 bases at V and 0 bases at J, with 12 bases in the middle. CDR1 and CDR2 from the germline V gene are MNHEY and SMNVEV (reference sequence). CDR3 coding DNA: TGTGCCAGCAGGCTAGCAGAAGGCTCCTACGAGCAGTACTTC. This gives the protein CASRLAEGSYEQYF.

This chain connects TRBV11-3 to TRBJ1-1; TRBD1 matches 11 bases. V lost 5 bases to trimming and J lost 11 bases; unmatched junction nucleotides: 7. The germline V gene encodes CDR1 SGHNT and CDR2 YENEEA. This CDR3 has 13 residues. CDR3 bases: TGTGCCAGCAGCCCCGGGACAGGGGGTCGGGCTTTCTTT. Residues: CASSPGTGGRAFF.

The chain combines TRBV20-1 with TRBJ2-5; D is possibly TRBD2 (6 bases). This CDR3 has 15 residues. Germline CDR1 reads DFQATT; CDR2 reads SNEGSKA (reference sequence). Trimming took off 3 bases at V and 1 base at J, with 15 bases between the two ends. Here the CDR3 reads CSASPSGGTQETQYF. CDR3 sequence (DNA): TGCAGTGCTAGTCCATCTGGGGGGACCCAAGAGACCCAGTACTTC.

The V call is TRBV5-1, the J call TRBJ2-5; TRBD1 matches at 10 bases. Germline CDR1 is SGHRS and CDR2 is YFSETQ. V shed 0 bases, J shed 2 bases, and the junction held 4 bases outside the gene matches. The CDR3 spans 16 residues. The CDR3 DNA sequence: TGCGCCAGCAGCTTGGTTAGGACAGGGGGGCAAGAGACCCAGTACTTC. It translates to CASSLVRTGGQETQYF. The full variable domain, with the rest looked up from reference TRBV5-1 and TRBJ2-5, is KAGVTQTPRYLIKTRGQQVTLSCSPISGHRSVSWYQQTPGQGLQFLFEYFSETQRNKGNFPGRFSGRQFSNSRSEMNVSTLELGDSALYLCASSLVRTGGQETQYFGPGTRLLVL.

The chain couples TRBV7-9 to TRBJ1-5, with no clear D. There are 12 residues in the CDR3. V shed 5 bases and J shed 5 bases, with 7 bases lying between them. CDR1 and CDR2 from the germline V gene are SEHNR and FQNEAQ (reference sequence). In DNA, the CDR3 is TGTGCCAGCAGCGTCCGGGATCAGCCCCAGCATTTT. It codes for CASSVRDQPQHF.

The chain has TRBV5-1 and TRBJ1-2, with a possible D match to TRBD1 (5 bases). V was trimmed by 4 bases and J by 1 base, leaving 17 bases between them. CDR3 length equals 16 residues. CDR1 is SGHRS, CDR2 YFSETQ, per germline. DNA for the CDR3: TGCGCCAGCAGCGAGCCGAGTGGGAGGGGTAACTATGGCTACACCTTC. Encoded protein: CASSEPSGRGNYGYTF.

This clone showed up just once. The gene calls are TRBV7-6 and TRBJ1-2; TRBD1 agrees at 9 bases. J was trimmed by 0 bases and V by 5 bases; bases with no gene match: 4. This CDR3 contains 15 residues. From germline, CDR1 is SGHVS and CDR2 FNYEAQ. The DNA of the CDR3 is TGTGCCAGCAGCCTACGACAGGGGGCTAACTATGGCTACACCTTC. This encodes CASSLRQGANYGYTF.

This clone was seen just once. The chain links TRBV7-9 to TRBJ1-2, with TRBD1 identical over 11 bases. The CDR3 sequence is 15 residues long. The V gene's germline CDR1 is SEHNR and CDR2 FQNEAQ (reference sequence). V gave up 5 bases and J gave up 4 bases; unmatched junction bases: 6. CDR3 loop: CASSQGQGGSYGYTF. In DNA form, the CDR3 reads TGTGCCAGCAGCCAGGGACAGGGGGGAAGCTATGGCTACACCTTC. Together with reference TRBV7-9 and TRBJ1-2, the CDR3 gives the full variable domain: DTGVSQNPRHKITKRGQNVTFRCDPISEHNRLYWYRQTLGQGPEFLTYFQNEAQLEKSRLLSDRFSAERPKGSFSTLEIQRTEQGDSAMYLCASSQGQGGSYGYTFGSGTRLTVV.

The CDR3 loop is CASSSYRGSNSPLHF. The DNA for the CDR3 is TGTGCCAGCAGCTCGTACAGGGGGTCTAATTCACCCCTCCACTTT. The genes are TRBV7-2 and TRBJ1-6; 8 bases are shared with TRBD1. Germline-derived CDR1 and CDR2 are SGHTA and FQGNSA. This CDR3 region has 15 residues. Trimming took 4 bases from V and 6 from J; bases not matched to a gene: 5.

CDR3 nucleotide sequence: TGTGCCAGCAGTTTGACTAGCGGGAGTACAGATACGCAGTATTTT. Protein: CASSLTSGSTDTQYF. J is TRBJ2-3 and V is TRBV28; 12 bases align to TRBD2. J lost 3 bases, V lost 3 bases, and 1 base had no gene match. Germline V lookup: CDR1 MDHEN, CDR2 SYDVKM. The CDR3 sequence is 15 residues long.

The chain uses TRBV15 and TRBJ1-2, with 10 bases that match TRBD1. The CDR3 extends over 14 amino acids. J gave up 14 bases and V 4 bases, and 13 bases lay outside the gene matches. CDR1 and CDR2 from the germline V gene are LNHNV and YYDKDF (reference sequence). The CDR3 is CATSKRKGQGLTTF. The DNA for the CDR3 is TGTGCCACCAGCAAAAGGAAGGGACAGGGGTTGACTACCTTC.

This chain links TRBV5-5 with TRBJ1-5; D is possibly TRBD1 (5 bases). Germline CDR1 reads SGHKS; CDR2 reads YYEKEE (reference sequence). V was trimmed by 7 bases and J by 7 bases, leaving 15 bases between them. The CDR3 has 13 residues. The CDR3 nucleotides read TGTGCCAGCTCGGGGGAGGGCGGACAGCCCCAGCATTTT. Translating gives CASSGEGGQPQHF.

The table lists this clone with a few counts. The chain has TRBV19 and TRBJ2-1, with D possibly matching TRBD1 (6 bases). V was trimmed by 3 bases and J by 9 bases, leaving 15 bases between them. Germline assignment: CDR1 LNHDA and CDR2 SQIVND (reference sequence). The CDR3 is 14 amino acids. CDR3 amino acids: CASSIGQGIAEQFF. The CDR3 DNA sequence: TGTGCCAGTAGTATTGGTCAGGGGATAGCTGAGCAGTTCTTC.

The chain has TRBV10-3 and TRBJ1-1; D is perhaps TRBD1 (5 bases). Trimming removed 5 bases from V and 1 base from J, with 11 bases in between. The CDR3 contains 14 residues. Germline V gene data show CDR1 as ENHRY and CDR2 as SYGVKD. CDR3 DNA sequence: TGTGCCATCAGTTTGACAGATCAGAACACTGAAGCTTTCTTT. It codes for CAISLTDQNTEAFF.

The V gene is TRBV13, the J gene TRBJ1-3; D gene uncertain. This CDR3 spans 13 amino acids. From germline, CDR1 is PRHDT and CDR2 FYEKMQ (reference sequence). Trimming took off 3 bases at V and 8 bases at J, with 11 bases between the two ends. CDR3 nucleotides: TGTGCCAGCAGCTTCCGGGGAACGGACACCATATATTTT. Its protein is CASSFRGTDTIYF.

The CDR3 coding sequence is TGTGCCAGCAGCGTAGGACAAAAAGAGACCCAGTACTTC. Translation gives CASSVGQKETQYF. The chain links TRBV9 to TRBJ2-5; D remains unclear. Between the trimmed V and J ends, which lost 0 bases and 3 bases, there was a span of 6 bases. The germline gives CDR1 SGDLS, CDR2 YYNGEE. CDR3 length equals 13 residues.

CDR3 residues: CASSLQGAAYEQYF. DNA of the CDR3: TGTGCCAGCAGCTTGCAGGGGGCGGCGTACGAGCAGTACTTC. V usage is TRBV5-4 and J usage is TRBJ2-7, with 8 bases lining up with TRBD1. CDR3 length equals 14 residues. J lost 4 bases, V lost 1 base, and 4 bases had no gene match. The germline V gene encodes CDR1 SGHNT and CDR2 YYREEE (reference sequence).

This rearrangement joins TRBV5-1 to TRBJ2-7, with 12 positions matching TRBD1. V dropped 2 bases and J dropped 0; count of bases not matched to a gene: 9. The CDR3 is 18 amino acids. Looked up from germline, CDR1 is SGHRS and CDR2 is YFSETQ. CDR3 sequence (DNA): TGCGCCAGCAGCTTATCTCCCGGGGGACAGGGGGCCTCCTACGAGCAGTACTTC. It codes for CASSLSPGGQGASYEQYF.

A single count supports this clone. The chain joins TRBV29-1 to TRBJ2-5; 9 bases are a match to TRBD1. Germline V gene data show CDR1 as SQVTM and CDR2 as ANQGSEA. V lost 2 bases and J lost 4; bases outside the gene matches: 2. CDR3 size: 13 residues. CDR3: CSVERQGGETQYF. The CDR3 bases are TGCAGCGTTGAACGACAGGGGGGAGAGACCCAGTACTTC.

V and J are TRBV19 and TRBJ2-2; D possibly corresponds to TRBD2 (7 bases). This CDR3 has 16 residues. Germline V lookup: CDR1 LNHDA, CDR2 SQIVND (reference sequence). Trimming stripped 3 bases from V and 3 bases from J, with 14 bases between. The CDR3, as DNA: TGTGCCAGTAGTATCGTCGGGGGGCTTGACACCGGGGAGCTGTTTTTT. It translates to CASSIVGGLDTGELFF.

This clone was detected only once. The chain uses TRBV5-6 and TRBJ1-6, with D possibly matching TRBD1 (6 bases). The CDR3 sequence is 17 residues long. CDR1 is SGHDT, CDR2 YYEEEE, per germline. Between the trimmed V and J ends, which lost 4 bases and 6 bases, there was a span of 20 bases. The CDR3 protein is CASSQGGQIPLNSPLHF. CDR3 bases: TGTGCCAGCAGCCAAGGGGGACAAATCCCGCTTAATTCACCCCTCCACTTT.

The chain carries TRBV6-6 and TRBJ1-5; D may be TRBD1 (6 bases). The CDR3 is 14 amino acids. Per the germline V gene, CDR1 is MNHNY and CDR2 is SVGAGI (reference sequence). With 0 bases removed from V and 5 bases from J, the gap between germline ends came to 8 bases. CDR3: CASSYSGGDQPQHF. DNA for the CDR3: TGTGCCAGCAGTTACTCAGGGGGTGATCAGCCCCAGCATTTT.

This clone was counted once. The chain recombines TRBV7-9 with TRBJ2-1, with D perhaps matching TRBD2 (6 bases). V dropped 3 bases and J dropped 0 bases, with 12 bases sitting between them. Per the germline V gene, CDR1 is SEHNR and CDR2 is FQNEAQ (reference sequence). The CDR3 has 16 residues. The CDR3 DNA is TGTGCCAGCAGCTTCGGAGGGCCCAGCTCCTACAATGAGCAGTTCTTC. Translating gives CASSFGGPSSYNEQFF.

This clone appeared a single time. This chain links TRBV20-1 with TRBJ2-5; 10 bases map to TRBD1. CDR1 and CDR2 from the germline V gene are DFQATT and SNEGSKA (reference sequence). The CDR3 loop spans 15 amino acids. With V trimmed by 3 bases and J by 4 bases, 8 bases remained unmatched. The CDR3 is CSASGGQGLSETQYF. The CDR3 coding sequence is TGCAGTGCTAGTGGGGGACAGGGGTTATCAGAGACCCAGTACTTC.

The genes are TRBV24-1 and TRBJ2-2, with D possibly TRBD1 on 6 matching bases. This CDR3 spans 14 amino acids. The V gene lost 9 bases and the J gene lost 5 bases, with 15 bases spanning the gap. Germline loops: CDR1 KGHDR, CDR2 SFDVKD. CDR3 protein: CATSGAGRTGELFF. Here the CDR3 DNA reads TGTGCCACCTCAGGGGCAGGGCGGACCGGGGAGCTGTTTTTT.

The chain uses TRBV7-9 and TRBJ1-6; 7 bases are a match to TRBD1. This CDR3 has 19 residues. Unmatched junction bases numbered 13, after V lost 5 bases and J lost 0 bases. Germline V gives CDR1 SEHNR, CDR2 FQNEAQ (reference sequence). The CDR3 nucleotides read TGTGCCAGCAGCCCCAGACAGGGATTATTGAGCTCCTATAATTCACCCCTCCACTTT. This gives the protein CASSPRQGLLSSYNSPLHF.

The rearrangement links TRBV5-4 to TRBJ2-1; a weak D match, TRBD1 (8 bases). The CDR3 has 14 residues. Trimming stripped 3 bases from V and 8 bases from J, with 15 bases between. The germline V gene encodes CDR1 SGHNT and CDR2 YYREEE (reference sequence). As DNA, the CDR3 is TGTGCCAGCAGCTCGAAACAGGGGGGGGATGAGCAGTTCTTC. Residues: CASSSKQGGDEQFF.